The clone carrying this T cell receptor beta chain was seen many times. The data originate from a study of T cells in Graves' hyperthyroidism and ophthalmopathy. The authors obtained PBMCs from more than 9.5 ml of fresh peripheral blood. Amplification of TCR beta CDR3 regions used RNA as the template. In the first-round RT-PCR of the TCR CDR3, the HTBI primer set was used. TCRdb re-analysed the multiplex PCR reads in MiXCR, keeping a single row per CDR3 protein. The top ten hold 15% to 20% of the sample, which has 500,000 to 600,000 distinct CDR3 sequences, approximately 16% seen once. The germline CDR1 and CDR2 sequences are MDHEN and SYDVKM. Trimming removed 8 bases at V and 0 bases at J, with 14 bases between. This CDR3 has 14 amino acids.

Sequenced input: blood. The chain carries TRBV28 and TRBJ2-7; perhaps TRBD2 as D (6 bases). The receptor was derived from a woman younger than 30 with Graves' hyperthyroidism. As DNA, the CDR3 is TGTGCCAGCTATACGGGAGTTTACTCCTACGAGCAGTACTTC. Translation gives CASYTGVYSYEQYF.